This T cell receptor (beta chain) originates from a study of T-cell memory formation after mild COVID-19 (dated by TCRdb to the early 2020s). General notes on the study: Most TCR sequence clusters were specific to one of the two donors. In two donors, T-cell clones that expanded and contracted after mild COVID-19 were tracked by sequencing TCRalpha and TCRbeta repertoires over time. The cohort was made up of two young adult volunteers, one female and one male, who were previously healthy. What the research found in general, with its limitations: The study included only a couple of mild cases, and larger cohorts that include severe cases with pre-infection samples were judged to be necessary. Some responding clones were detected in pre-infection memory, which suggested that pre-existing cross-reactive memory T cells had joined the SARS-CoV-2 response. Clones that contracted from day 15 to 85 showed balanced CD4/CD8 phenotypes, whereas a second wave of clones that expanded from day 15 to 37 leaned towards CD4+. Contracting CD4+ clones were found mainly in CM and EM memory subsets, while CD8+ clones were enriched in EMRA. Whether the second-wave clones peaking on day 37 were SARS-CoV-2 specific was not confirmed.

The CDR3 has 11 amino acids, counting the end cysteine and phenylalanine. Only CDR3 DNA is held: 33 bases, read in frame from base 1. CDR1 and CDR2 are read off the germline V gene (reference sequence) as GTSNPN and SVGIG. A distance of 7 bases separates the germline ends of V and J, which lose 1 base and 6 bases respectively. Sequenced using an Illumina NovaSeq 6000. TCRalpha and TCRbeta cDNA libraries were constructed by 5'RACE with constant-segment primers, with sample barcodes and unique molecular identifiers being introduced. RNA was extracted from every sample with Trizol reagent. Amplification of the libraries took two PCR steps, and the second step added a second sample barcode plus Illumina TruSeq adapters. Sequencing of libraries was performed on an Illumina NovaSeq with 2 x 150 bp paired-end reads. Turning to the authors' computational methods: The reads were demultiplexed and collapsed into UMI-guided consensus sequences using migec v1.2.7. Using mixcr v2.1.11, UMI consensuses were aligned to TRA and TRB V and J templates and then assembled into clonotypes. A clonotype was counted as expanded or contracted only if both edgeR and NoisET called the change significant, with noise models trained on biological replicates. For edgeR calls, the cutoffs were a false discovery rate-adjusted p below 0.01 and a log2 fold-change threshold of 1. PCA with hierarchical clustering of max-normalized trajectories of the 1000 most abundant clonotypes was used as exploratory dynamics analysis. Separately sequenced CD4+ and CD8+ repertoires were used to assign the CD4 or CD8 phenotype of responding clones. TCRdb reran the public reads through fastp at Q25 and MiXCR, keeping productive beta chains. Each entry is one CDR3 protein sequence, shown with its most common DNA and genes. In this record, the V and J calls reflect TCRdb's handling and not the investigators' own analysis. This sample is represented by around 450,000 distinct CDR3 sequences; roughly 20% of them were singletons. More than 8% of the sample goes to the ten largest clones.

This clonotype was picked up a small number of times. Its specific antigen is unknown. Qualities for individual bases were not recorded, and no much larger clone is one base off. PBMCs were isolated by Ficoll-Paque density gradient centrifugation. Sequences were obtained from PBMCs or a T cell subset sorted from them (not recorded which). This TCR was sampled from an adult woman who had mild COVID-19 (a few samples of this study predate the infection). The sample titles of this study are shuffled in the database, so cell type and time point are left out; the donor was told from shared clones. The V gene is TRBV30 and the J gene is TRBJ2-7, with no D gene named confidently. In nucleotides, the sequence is TGTGCCTGGAGTGGAAACAGCGAGCAGTACTTC. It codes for CAWSGNSEQYF.